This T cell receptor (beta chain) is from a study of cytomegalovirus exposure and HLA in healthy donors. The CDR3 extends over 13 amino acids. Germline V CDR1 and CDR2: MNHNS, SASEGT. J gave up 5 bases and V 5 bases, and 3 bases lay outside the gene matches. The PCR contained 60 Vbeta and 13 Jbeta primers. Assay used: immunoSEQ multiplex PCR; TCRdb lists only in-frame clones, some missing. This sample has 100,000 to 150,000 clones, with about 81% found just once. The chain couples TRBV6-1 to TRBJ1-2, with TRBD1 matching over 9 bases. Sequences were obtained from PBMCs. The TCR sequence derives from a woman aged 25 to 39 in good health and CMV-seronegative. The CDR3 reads CASSTDRGYGYTF. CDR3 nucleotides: TGTGCCAGCAGTACGGACAGGGGATATGGCTACACCTTC.